Following are 21 T cell receptor beta chains from one sample sequenced in a study of regulatory dendritic cells for organ transplantation. Sorted T cells were CFSE-labeled and cultured 5 days with allogeneic regulatory or mature dendritic cells at 1:10. No antigen has been assigned to these receptors. Sequencing used immunoSEQ multiplex PCR; TCRdb keeps in-frame clones, though not all of them. The table records around 21,000 clones, 65% to 90% of them present only once. Sequencing input: naive CD4+ T cells from blood cultured with dendritic cells. Subset described: CD45RA+ naive T cells. The source of these receptors is a human donor in good health.

The chain carries TRBV2 and TRBJ2-4; TRBD2 is a possible D gene (5 bases). The CDR3 is 14 amino acids. The germline V gene encodes CDR1 SNHLY and CDR2 FYNNEI. With 4 bases removed from V and 0 bases from J, the gap between germline ends came to 7 bases. The CDR3 protein is CASSAGLAKNIQYF. DNA of the CDR3: TGTGCCAGCAGTGCGGGGTTAGCCAAAAACATTCAGTACTTC.

The chain has TRBV27 and TRBJ1-2; D possibly corresponds to TRBD1 (6 bases). This CDR3 has 17 residues. V was cut by 2 bases and J by 5 bases, with 21 bases left in between. Germline CDR1 MNHEY, CDR2 SMNVEV (reference sequence). This chain's CDR3 is CASSLTTGPLGEYGYTF. The CDR3 nucleotides read TGTGCCAGCAGTTTAACGACAGGCCCCCTCGGGGAATATGGCTACACCTTC.

The chain joins TRBV25-1 to TRBJ2-5, with D possibly matching TRBD2 (7 bases). The V end lost 6 bases, the J end lost 4 bases, and 9 bases lay between the germline ends. The length of the CDR3 is 12 residues. In germline, CDR1 is MGHDK, CDR2 SYGVNS. The CDR3 nucleotides read TGTGCCAGCAGGGGAGGGGGAGAGACCCAGTACTTC. Translating gives CASRGGGETQYF.

This chain links TRBV4-3 with TRBJ2-2, with D perhaps TRBD2 (5 bases). The CDR3 runs 15 residues. Trimming pared 1 base from V and 6 bases from J, leaving 12 bases between. The germline V gene has CDR1 LGHNA and CDR2 YSLEER. The CDR3 protein is CASSQGGGLAGELFF. The CDR3 nucleotides are TGCGCCAGCAGCCAAGGTGGCGGACTGGCCGGGGAGCTGTTTTTT.

The rearrangement uses TRBV7-2 and TRBJ2-7, with 7 bases fitting TRBD2. The CDR3 is 15 amino acids. The germline V gene encodes CDR1 SGHTA and CDR2 FQGNSA. With 1 base clipped from V and 1 base from J, the junction kept 4 bases outside the gene matches. The CDR3 reads CASSLEGTTSYEQYF. In nucleotides, the CDR3 is TGTGCCAGCAGCTTAGAAGGGACTACATCCTACGAGCAGTACTTC.

The CDR3 sequence: CASSVVGTGKDTQYF. DNA for the CDR3: TGTGCCAGCAGCGTAGTGGGGACAGGTAAAGATACGCAGTATTTT. V usage is TRBV9 and J usage is TRBJ2-3, with 8 bases aligning to TRBD1. Trimming took 0 bases from V and 5 from J; bases not matched to a gene: 5. This CDR3 comprises 15 residues. The germline gives CDR1 SGDLS, CDR2 YYNGEE.

The chain links TRBV18 to TRBJ2-5; no definite D call. The CDR3 is made up of 13 amino acids. The germline V gene has CDR1 KGHSH and CDR2 LQKENI. V was pared by 4 bases and J by 2 bases, with 8 bases between. The CDR3 protein is CASSRSEQETQYF. DNA of the CDR3: TGTGCCAGCTCACGGTCCGAACAAGAGACCCAGTACTTC.

The chain links TRBV28 to TRBJ2-7; 9 nucleotides line up with TRBD1. Germline-derived CDR1 and CDR2 are MDHEN and SYDVKM. The CDR3 runs to 15 residues. V trimming: 6 bases; J trimming: 4 bases; junction bases outside the gene matches: 10. The DNA of the CDR3 is TGTGCCAGCAGCAATGGCGGGACAGGGAAATACGAGCAGTACTTC. Protein: CASSNGGTGKYEQYF. The full variable domain, with the rest looked up from reference TRBV28 and TRBJ2-7, is DVKVTQSSRYLVKRTGEKVFLECVQDMDHENMFWYRQDPGLGLRLIYFSYDVKMKEKGDIPEGYSVSREKKERFSLILESASTNQTSMYLCASSNGGTGKYEQYFGPGTRLTVT.

The chain recombines TRBV7-6 with TRBJ1-6; D perhaps matches TRBD1 (5 bases). Germline V CDR1 and CDR2: SGHVS, FNYEAQ. This CDR3 has 14 residues. V lost 4 bases to trimming and J lost 9 bases, with 13 bases between them. In DNA form, the CDR3 reads TGTGCCAGCAGCTCCGAGGGGTATCGTTCACCCCTCCACTTT. Its protein product is CASSSEGYRSPLHF.

The chain couples TRBV28 to TRBJ1-5, with a tentative D call TRBD1 (5 bases). The CDR3 has 16 residues. Germline V lookup: CDR1 MDHEN, CDR2 SYDVKM. V was clipped by 3 bases and J by 0 bases, with 12 bases between them. The CDR3 is CASSFVGEGSNQPQHF. In DNA, the CDR3 is TGTGCCAGCAGTTTTGTGGGGGAGGGTAGCAATCAGCCCCAGCATTTT.

V is TRBV30 and J is TRBJ1-3; D is undetermined. Between the trimmed V and J ends, which lost 0 bases and 3 bases, there was a span of 9 bases. This CDR3 contains 14 residues. In germline, CDR1 is GTSNPN, CDR2 SVGIG (reference sequence). The CDR3: CAWSVLRVGNTIYF. In DNA, the CDR3 is TGTGCCTGGAGTGTTTTGCGAGTTGGAAACACCATATATTTT.

The genes are TRBV7-2 and TRBJ1-6; no firm D call. Germline-derived CDR1 and CDR2 are SGHTA and FQGNSA. The CDR3 is made up of 15 amino acids. V shed 5 bases and J shed 4 bases, with 12 bases lying between them. The CDR3 here is CASSVVGRYNSPLHF. The DNA of the CDR3 is TGTGCCAGCAGCGTCGTGGGGAGATATAATTCACCCCTCCACTTT.

The table lists this clone with a count of one. The chain employs TRBV11-1 and TRBJ1-1; a possible D gene is TRBD1 (6 bases). The CDR3 extends over 12 amino acids. CDR1 and CDR2 (germline): SGHAT, FQDESV (reference sequence). V was pared by 5 bases and J by 8 bases, with 12 bases between. CDR3 nucleotides: TGTGCCAGCAGCCCGCGACAGGCAGAAGCTTTCTTT. Translation: CASSPRQAEAFF.

J is TRBJ2-2 and V is TRBV9; possible D gene TRBD1, 7 bases. Germline-derived CDR1 and CDR2 are SGDLS and YYNGEE. The length of the CDR3 is 18 residues. Trimming left V 8 bases short and J 5 bases short, with 28 bases between. CDR3 region: CASSSSSRGALLTGELFF. CDR3 coding DNA: TGTGCCAGTTCTTCCTCGTCCAGGGGGGCGCTTTTGACCGGGGAGCTGTTTTTT. Supplemented by reference TRBV9 and TRBJ2-2, the full variable domain reads DSGVTQTPKHLITATGQRVTLRCSPRSGDLSVYWYQQSLDQGLQFLIQYYNGEERAKGNILERFSAQQFPDLHSELNLSSLELGDSALYFCASSSSSRGALLTGELFFGEGSRLTVL.

The CDR3 loop is CASRGRGRSSYEQYF. The CDR3 bases are TGTGCCAGCAGGGGGAGGGGGAGAAGCTCCTACGAGCAGTACTTC. The chain carries TRBV11-2 and TRBJ2-7, with D perhaps matching TRBD2 (7 bases). The CDR3 has 15 residues. V lost 6 bases and J 0 bases, leaving 15 bases between the germline ends. In germline, CDR1 is SGHAT, CDR2 FQNNGV.

The rearrangement uses TRBV4-2 and TRBJ2-7, with 8 bases matching TRBD1. The CDR3 is 20 amino acids. Losses at the gene ends were 0 bases for V and 6 bases for J; bases not matched to a gene: 22. Germline CDR1 is LGHNA and CDR2 is YNFKEQ. The CDR3 nucleotides are TGTGCCAGCAGCCAAGACTTTAGCCCGGTTTGGAGGGACAGGCGGTTCGAGCAGTACTTC. This codes for CASSQDFSPVWRDRRFEQYF.

Only one count was recorded for this clone. The V and J genes are TRBV10-3 and TRBJ2-1; D gene unclear. Germline assignment: CDR1 ENHRY and CDR2 SYGVKD. The CDR3 runs to 15 residues. V lost 3 bases, J lost 6 bases, and 15 bases lay in between. This chain's CDR3 is CAISDYGREVNEQFF. Written as DNA, the CDR3 is TGTGCCATCAGTGACTATGGACGAGAGGTCAATGAGCAGTTCTTC.

The J gene is TRBJ2-4, the V gene TRBV5-4; the D is unclear. There are 12 residues in the CDR3. The V end was cut by 4 bases, the J end by 11 bases, with 13 bases between. The germline V gene has CDR1 SGHNT and CDR2 YYREEE (reference sequence). Here the CDR3 reads CASSQDSTFQYF. CDR3 in DNA: TGTGCCAGCAGCCAAGATTCAACGTTTCAGTACTTC.

The CDR3 is CASSFRLAVTDTQYF. The CDR3 coding sequence is TGTGCCAGCAGCTTTCGGCTAGCGGTCACAGATACGCAGTATTTT. V usage is TRBV7-8 and J usage is TRBJ2-3, with TRBD2 matching over 7 bases. CDR1 SGHVS and CDR2 FQNEAQ come from the germline V gene. The CDR3 length is 15 residues. After removal of 3 bases from V and 2 bases from J, the junction contained 5 bases not matched to a gene.

V usage is TRBV30 and J usage is TRBJ1-1; no firm D call. V was clipped by 4 bases and J by 4 bases, with 10 bases between them. Germline V lookup: CDR1 GTSNPN, CDR2 SVGIG (reference sequence). CDR3 size: 12 residues. The CDR3 sequence: CAWKWPGTEAFF. CDR3 sequence (DNA): TGTGCCTGGAAATGGCCGGGCACTGAAGCTTTCTTT. Based on the CDR3 plus reference TRBV30 and TRBJ1-1, the full variable domain is SQTIHQWPATLVQPVGSPLSLECTVEGTSNPNLYWYRQAAGRGLQLLFYSVGIGQISSEVPQNLSASRPQDRQFILSSKKLLLSDSGFYLCAWKWPGTEAFFGQGTRLTVV.

In this sample, this clone turned up a few times. This chain joins TRBV19 and TRBJ1-5; no definite D call. Germline values: CDR1 LNHDA, CDR2 SQIVND (reference sequence). This CDR3 comprises 15 residues. Deletions cut 5 bases from V and 5 bases from J, with 16 bases between. CDR3 residues: CASSAAVGWHQPQHF. The CDR3 DNA reads TGTGCCAGTAGTGCCGCGGTAGGGTGGCATCAGCCCCAGCATTTT.